This TCR beta chain was sequenced in a study of cytomegalovirus exposure and HLA in healthy donors. Study-level results: A later analysis showed TCR association rates differing by HLA locus, peaking at DRB1 and lowest at HLA-C. Through in vitro validation, a few CMV-associated chains were shown to be specific for CMV antigens.

The CDR3 covers 13 residues. The V gene lost 4 bases and the J gene lost 4 bases, with 8 bases spanning the gap. Germline V gene sequence: CDR1 LNHNV, CDR2 YYDKDF (reference sequence). On this clone: No antigen is known for it.

Primers included in the PCR were 60 Vbeta and 13 Jbeta primers. Clones were sequenced by immunoSEQ multiplex PCR, and TCRdb holds only the in-frame ones, with some missing. Here the sample spans about 160,000 clones, roughly 79% being singletons. This chain links TRBV15 with TRBJ2-1; D gene unclear. Sequenced sample: PBMCs. This sequence originates from a man aged 35 to 55 in good health and CMV-seronegative. CDR3 coding DNA: TGTGCCACCAGCACTGGCCGTTACAATGAGCAGTTCTTC. Residues: CATSTGRYNEQFF.